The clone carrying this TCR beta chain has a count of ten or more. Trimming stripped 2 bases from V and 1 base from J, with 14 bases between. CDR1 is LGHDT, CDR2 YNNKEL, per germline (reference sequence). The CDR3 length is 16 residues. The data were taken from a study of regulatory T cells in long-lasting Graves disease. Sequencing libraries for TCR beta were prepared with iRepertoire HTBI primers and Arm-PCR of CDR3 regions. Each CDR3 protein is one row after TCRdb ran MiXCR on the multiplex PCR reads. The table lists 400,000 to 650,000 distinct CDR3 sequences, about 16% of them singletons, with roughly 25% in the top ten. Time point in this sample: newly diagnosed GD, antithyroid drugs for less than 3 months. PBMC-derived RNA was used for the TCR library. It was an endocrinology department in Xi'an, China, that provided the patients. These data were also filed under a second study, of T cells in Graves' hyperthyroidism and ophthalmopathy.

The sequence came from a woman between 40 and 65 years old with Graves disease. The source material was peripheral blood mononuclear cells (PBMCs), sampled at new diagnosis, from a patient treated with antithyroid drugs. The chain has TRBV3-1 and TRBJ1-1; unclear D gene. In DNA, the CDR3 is TGTGCCAGCAGCCAAATTAGGACCCGCCGGAACACTGAAGCTTTCTTT. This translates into CASSQIRTRRNTEAFF.